One sample yielded the 26 T cell receptor beta chains listed below, sequenced in a study of T cells after yellow fever vaccination. TCRdb reanalysed the 5' RACE reads using MiXCR and keeps one entry per CDR3 protein. This table holds roughly 400,000 distinct CDR3 sequences, 18% found once. Sample: PBMCs, taken before the yellow fever booster vaccination. The source of these receptors is a man between 18 and 35 years old who received the YFV17D yellow fever vaccine.

This chain uses TRBV12-3 or TRBV12-4 with TRBJ2-3; possibly TRBD1 for D (5 bases). The CDR3 spans 15 residues. Trimming stripped 6 bases from V and 4 bases from J, with 17 bases between. The CDR3: CASSPRKGLADTQYF. The DNA of the CDR3 is TGTGCCAGCAGCCCAAGGAAGGGGCTGGCAGATACGCAGTATTTT.

The chain uses TRBV7-9 and TRBJ2-1; 8 bases match TRBD1. This CDR3 is 14 amino acids long. The germline V gene encodes CDR1 SEHNR and CDR2 FQNEAQ (reference sequence). After removal of 10 bases from V and 7 bases from J, the junction contained 12 bases not matched to a gene. CDR3 region: CAIVDRANSNEQFF. CDR3 sequence (DNA): TGTGCCATCGTGGACAGGGCCAATAGTAATGAGCAGTTCTTC.

This clonotype appeared many times. The genes are TRBV6-5 and TRBJ2-2; no clear D gene. The germline V gene encodes CDR1 MNHEY and CDR2 SVGAGI. Trimming cost V 0 bases and J 6 bases, with 8 bases left between them. The CDR3 has 14 residues. CDR3 nucleotide sequence: TGTGCCAGCAGTTACTCCCCGAAGGCCGGGGAGCTGTTTTTT. It codes for CASSYSPKAGELFF.

At least ten counts were recorded for this clonotype. The CDR3: CASRGLLLNTEAFF. The DNA for the CDR3 is TGCGCCAGCCGCGGCCTACTCCTCAACACTGAAGCTTTCTTT. This chain links TRBV4-1 with TRBJ1-1; D is undetermined. CDR1 is MGHRA and CDR2 is YSYEKL in the germline V gene. V was trimmed by 8 bases and J by 2 bases, leaving 15 bases between them. The CDR3 loop spans 14 amino acids.

This clonotype occurred a few times. The chain joins TRBV6-2 or TRBV6-3 to TRBJ2-1; 14 positions agree with TRBD2. The J segment lost 7 bases and the V segment lost 5 bases, leaving 19 bases of the junction unmatched. The CDR3 extends over 20 amino acids. Looked up from germline, CDR1 is MNHEY and CDR2 is SVGEGT. CDR3 residues: CASSQNRLTSGGGYINEQFF. The CDR3 region has the DNA TGTGCCAGCAGTCAGAACCGTCTGACTAGCGGGGGGGGCTATATTAATGAGCAGTTCTTC.

In its sample, this clonotype was seen a few times. The V gene is TRBV10-3, the J gene TRBJ1-1, with a weak D call TRBD1 (5 bases). Germline CDR1 reads ENHRY; CDR2 reads SYGVKD. V gave up 3 bases and J gave up 8 bases, with 16 bases separating them. The CDR3 is made up of 14 amino acids. CDR3 DNA sequence: TGTGCCATCAGTGATCGGACAAACGTCCCCGAAGCTTTCTTT. Protein product: CAISDRTNVPEAFF.

This rearrangement joins TRBV6-2 or TRBV6-3 to TRBJ1-1; a possible D gene is TRBD1 (5 bases). The CDR3 consists of 16 residues. The germline V gene has CDR1 MNHEY and CDR2 SVGEGT. The V end was cut by 3 bases, the J end by 1 base, with 15 bases between. This CDR3 is CASSYIGEYGNTEAFF. CDR3 DNA sequence: TGTGCCAGCAGTTATATAGGGGAGTACGGGAACACTGAAGCTTTCTTT.

V gene TRBV20-1 combines with J gene TRBJ2-2; 8 nucleotides align to TRBD2. V lost 3 bases, J lost 5 bases, and 2 bases stayed unmatched. The CDR3 contains 13 residues. Looked up from germline, CDR1 is DFQATT and CDR2 is SNEGSKA (reference sequence). The CDR3 coding sequence is TGCAGTGCTAGCGGGGGGGGTACCGGGGAGCTGTTTTTT. Translating it yields CSASGGGTGELFF.

In this sample, this clonotype turned up a few times. This chain links TRBV5-1 with TRBJ2-7, with 10 bases identical to TRBD1. This CDR3 has 14 residues. With 8 bases clipped from V and 6 bases from J, the junction kept 11 bases outside the gene matches. CDR1 and CDR2 from the germline V gene are SGHRS and YFSETQ. For the CDR3, the DNA is TGCGCCAGTTCGGACAGGGGGGGATCGGGCGAGCAGTACTTC. Its protein product is CASSDRGGSGEQYF.

The rearrangement uses TRBV7-2 and TRBJ2-2; possibly TRBD1 or TRBD2 for D (5 bases each). The CDR3 loop spans 14 amino acids. The germline gives CDR1 SGHTA, CDR2 FQGNSA. Trimming shortened V by 5 bases and J by 6 bases, and 13 bases separated the two germline ends. CDR3 sequence: CASSGTGRAGELFF. CDR3 in DNA: TGTGCCAGCAGCGGGACGGGGCGGGCCGGGGAGCTGTTTTTT.

The chain couples TRBV20-1 to TRBJ2-1, with 7 positions matching TRBD2. This CDR3 is 15 amino acids long. The V segment lost 5 bases and the J segment 0 bases; nucleotides outside the gene matches: 7. CDR1 DFQATT and CDR2 SNEGSKA come from the germline V gene (reference sequence). CDR3 DNA sequence: TGCAGTGCTTGGAGACGGGGGGACTCCTACAATGAGCAGTTCTTC. Protein: CSAWRRGDSYNEQFF.

This clonotype was observed a few times. The chain has TRBV5-1 and TRBJ1-1; no clear D gene. This CDR3 has 14 residues. Germline V gene lookup returns CDR1 SGHRS and CDR2 YFSETQ. V lost 0 bases and J lost 1, with 7 bases in between. The CDR3 DNA reads TGCGCCAGCAGCTTGGTGCAGCAGAACACTGAAGCTTTCTTT. Its translation: CASSLVQQNTEAFF.

The chain joins TRBV4-1 to TRBJ2-5; 11 positions agree with TRBD1. After removal of 2 bases from V and 1 base from J, the junction contained 6 bases not matched to a gene. Germline V gene lookup returns CDR1 MGHRA and CDR2 YSYEKL. The CDR3 contains 17 residues. The DNA of the CDR3 is TGCGCCAGCAGCCAACCGGGGACAGGGGGATTCCAAGAGACCCAGTACTTC. It codes for CASSQPGTGGFQETQYF.

This clonotype was counted at least ten times. V and J are TRBV7-2 and TRBJ2-5, with TRBD2 identical over 10 bases. The CDR3 runs 18 residues. V lost 2 bases, J lost 0 bases, and 9 bases stayed unmatched. Germline-derived CDR1 and CDR2 are SGHTA and FQGNSA. The CDR3 DNA is TGTGCCAGCAGCTTATCGTCTAGCGGGGGCCCGTACCAAGAGACCCAGTACTTC. Protein sequence: CASSLSSSGGPYQETQYF.

This clonotype has more than one count but fewer than ten. V and J are TRBV20-1 and TRBJ1-4; no clear D gene. This CDR3 is built from 13 residues. The ends were cut back, 3 bases at V and 4 bases at J, with 9 bases in the middle. Germline V gene sequence: CDR1 DFQATT, CDR2 SNEGSKA (reference sequence). CDR3 DNA: TGCAGTGCTAGGCCCAGCCTTAATGAAAAACTGTTTTTT. This translates into CSARPSLNEKLFF.

In nucleotides, the CDR3 is TGTGCCAGCAGTTCTGCGGGACCCTCACCCCTCCACTTT. Its translation: CASSSAGPSPLHF. The chain couples TRBV6-2 or TRBV6-3 to TRBJ1-6; D perhaps matches TRBD1 (5 bases). The CDR3 totals 13 residues. Germline CDR1 MNHEY, CDR2 SVGEGT. Trimming stripped 4 bases from V and 10 bases from J, with 11 bases between.

This sequence joins TRBV10-3 and TRBJ2-2; 8 bases are a match to TRBD1. J gave up 4 bases and V 3 bases, and 7 bases lay outside the gene matches. The V gene's germline CDR1 is ENHRY and CDR2 SYGVKD. The CDR3 loop spans 16 amino acids. CDR3 region: CAISDPRTGRTGELFF. The CDR3 nucleotides read TGTGCCATCAGTGATCCTAGGACAGGGCGCACCGGGGAGCTGTTTTTT.

This sequence joins TRBV29-1 and TRBJ2-7, with 8 bases identical to TRBD1. The length of the CDR3 is 14 residues. The germline gives CDR1 SQVTM, CDR2 ANQGSEA. V gave up 1 base and J gave up 0 bases; unmatched junction bases: 2. CDR3 coding DNA: TGCAGCGTTGAAGGGACAGGGAGCTCCTACGAGCAGTACTTC. As protein: CSVEGTGSSYEQYF.

The gene calls are TRBV6-5 and TRBJ1-1; possibly TRBD1 for D (5 bases). The CDR3 extends over 15 amino acids. With 6 bases removed from V and 4 bases from J, the gap between germline ends came to 18 bases. The germline gives CDR1 MNHEY, CDR2 SVGAGI. The CDR3 region is CASSLPGRQSTEAFF. CDR3 nucleotides: TGTGCCAGCAGCCTTCCGGGGAGACAGAGCACTGAAGCTTTCTTT.

There are many counts of this clonotype. The chain recombines TRBV20-1 with TRBJ2-5; D is ambiguous. V was shortened by 5 bases and J by 5 bases, with 9 bases between the two germline ends. The germline V gene has CDR1 DFQATT and CDR2 SNEGSKA (reference sequence). The CDR3 length is 11 residues. The CDR3 sequence is CSAWVWETQYF. CDR3 sequence (DNA): TGCAGTGCTTGGGTTTGGGAGACCCAGTACTTC.

In this sample, this clonotype turned up a few times. This rearrangement joins TRBV11-2 to TRBJ1-1; TRBD1 is a possible D gene (5 bases). V was shortened by 8 bases and J by 7 bases, with 14 bases between the two germline ends. Germline CDR1 reads SGHAT; CDR2 reads FQNNGV. There are 12 residues in the CDR3. CDR3 region: CASVAGGGEAFF. In DNA form, the CDR3 reads TGTGCCAGCGTTGCCGGTGGGGGTGAAGCTTTCTTT.

This clonotype was counted a few times. The chain carries TRBV9 and TRBJ2-1, with D perhaps matching TRBD1 (6 bases). The ends were cut back, 0 bases at V and 8 bases at J, with 18 bases in the middle. The CDR3 has 16 residues. Per the germline V gene, CDR1 is SGDLS and CDR2 is YYNGEE. CDR3 DNA sequence: TGTGCCAGCAGCGTAGTCGGTGTTAGGGGGACGGATGAGCAGTTCTTC. This codes for CASSVVGVRGTDEQFF.

This clonotype has only a few counts. V usage is TRBV24-1 and J usage is TRBJ2-5; D not certain. The CDR3 has 12 amino acids. The V and J ends lost 7 bases and 5 bases respectively, with 10 bases between them. Germline V CDR1 and CDR2: KGHDR, SFDVKD. CDR3 protein: CATRGSGETQYF. Written as DNA, the CDR3 is TGTGCCACCAGGGGTTCAGGCGAGACCCAGTACTTC.

This clonotype is a singleton in its sample. This clone may be a read error of a much larger clone one base away. V gene TRBV20-1 combines with J gene TRBJ2-1, with TRBD2 matching over 12 bases. The CDR3 is 14 amino acids. Trimming cost V 5 bases and J 7 bases; bases outside gene matches: 6. Per the germline V gene, CDR1 is DFQATT and CDR2 is SNEGSKA (reference sequence). For the CDR3, the DNA is TGCAGTGCTTGTTCTAGCGGGGGGGCGAATGAGCAGTTCTTC. It codes for CSACSSGGANEQFF.

In this sample, this clonotype turned up a few times. The chain uses TRBV6-1 and TRBJ2-7; D remains unclear. The CDR3 contains 14 residues. Between the trimmed V and J ends, which lost 6 bases and 6 bases, there was a span of 18 bases. Per germline, CDR1 MNHNS and CDR2 SASEGT. CDR3 in amino acids: CASRSHVDRSEQYF. CDR3 bases: TGTGCCAGCAGATCCCACGTGGACCGGAGCGAGCAGTACTTC.

The chain couples TRBV5-1 to TRBJ2-7; TRBD1 agrees at 7 bases. Germline lookup yields CDR1 SGHRS and CDR2 YFSETQ. CDR3 length equals 14 residues. The V gene end was trimmed by 3 bases and the J gene end by 3 bases; junction bases not matched to a gene: 6. For the CDR3, the DNA is TGCGCCAGCAGCTCCCAGGGACAGAACTACGAGCAGTACTTC. This translates into CASSSQGQNYEQYF. Full variable domain (outside the CDR3, taken from reference TRBV5-1 and TRBJ2-7): KAGVTQTPRYLIKTRGQQVTLSCSPISGHRSVSWYQQTPGQGLQFLFEYFSETQRNKGNFPGRFSGRQFSNSRSEMNVSTLELGDSALYLCASSSQGQNYEQYFGPGTRLTVT.